This T cell receptor beta chain is drawn from a study of T cell responses to AZD1222 COVID-19 vaccine. Findings and caveats of the study: Unmutated variant regions reportedly attract nearly half of all spike-specific TCRs. Scientists sampled the repertoires only once the peak T cell response had passed. A mostly white British donor set with more females was recruited, and clonal diversity was possibly underestimated. Elevations in Spike-specific TCR breadth and depth followed administration of two AZD1222 doses.

The CDR3 loop spans 15 amino acids. The V end was cut by 0 bases, the J end by 4 bases, with 14 bases between. CDR1 and CDR2 (germline): SGHRS, YFSETQ. The repertoire was sequenced with immunoSEQ multiplex PCR; TCRdb's copy has only in-frame clones and lacks some. This repertoire shows some 170,000 clones, 80% to 90% found once; its top ten account for 3.5% to 4.5%. Comment on this clone: Its target is unknown.

This clonotype was obtained from an adult who received the MenACWY meningococcal vaccine as a control. The chain has TRBV5-1 and TRBJ2-7, with D possibly matching TRBD1 (5 bases). This specimen was peripheral blood, taken 28 days after the second dose of the MenACWY control vaccine. DNA of the CDR3: TGCGCCAGCAGCTTGGAGCCAGGGTCCCCTTACGAGCAGTACTTC. Translating gives CASSLEPGSPYEQYF.